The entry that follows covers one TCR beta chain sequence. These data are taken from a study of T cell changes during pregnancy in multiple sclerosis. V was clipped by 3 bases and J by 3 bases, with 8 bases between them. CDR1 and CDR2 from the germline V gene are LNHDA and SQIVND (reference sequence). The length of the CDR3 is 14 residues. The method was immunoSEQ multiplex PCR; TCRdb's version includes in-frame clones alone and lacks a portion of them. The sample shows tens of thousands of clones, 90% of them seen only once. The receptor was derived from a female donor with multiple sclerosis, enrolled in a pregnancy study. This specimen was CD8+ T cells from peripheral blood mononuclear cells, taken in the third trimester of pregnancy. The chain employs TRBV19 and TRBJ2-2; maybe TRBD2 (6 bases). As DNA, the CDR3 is TGTGCCAGTAGTATGCCTAGCGACACCGGGGAGCTGTTTTTT. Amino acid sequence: CASSMPSDTGELFF. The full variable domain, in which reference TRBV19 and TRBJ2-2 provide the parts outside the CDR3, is DGGITQSPKYLFRKEGQNVTLSCEQNLNHDAMYWYRQDPGQGLRLIYYSQIVNDFQKGDIAEGYSVSREKKESFPLTVTSAQKNPTAFYLCASSMPSDTGELFFGEGSRLTVL.